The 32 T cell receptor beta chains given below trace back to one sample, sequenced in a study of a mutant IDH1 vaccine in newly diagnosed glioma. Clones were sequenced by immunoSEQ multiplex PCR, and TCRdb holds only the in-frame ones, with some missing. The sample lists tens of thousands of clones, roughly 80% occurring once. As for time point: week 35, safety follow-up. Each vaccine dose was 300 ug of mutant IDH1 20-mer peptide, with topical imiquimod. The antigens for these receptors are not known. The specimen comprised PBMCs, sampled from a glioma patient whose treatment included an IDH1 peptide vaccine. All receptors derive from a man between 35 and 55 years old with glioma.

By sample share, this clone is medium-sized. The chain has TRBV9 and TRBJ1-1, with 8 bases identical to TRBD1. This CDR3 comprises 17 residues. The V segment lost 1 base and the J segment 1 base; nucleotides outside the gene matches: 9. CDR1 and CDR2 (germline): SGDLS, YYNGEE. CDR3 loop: CASSVLTPGGGNTEAFF. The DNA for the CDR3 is TGTGCCAGCAGCGTATTGACTCCAGGGGGCGGGAACACTGAAGCTTTCTTT.

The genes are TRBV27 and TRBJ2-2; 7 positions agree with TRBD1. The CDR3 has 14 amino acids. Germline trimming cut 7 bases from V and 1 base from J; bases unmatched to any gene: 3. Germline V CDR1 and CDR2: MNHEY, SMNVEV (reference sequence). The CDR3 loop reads CASTHRGNTGELFF. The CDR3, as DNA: TGTGCCAGCACCCACAGGGGGAACACCGGGGAGCTGTTTTTT.

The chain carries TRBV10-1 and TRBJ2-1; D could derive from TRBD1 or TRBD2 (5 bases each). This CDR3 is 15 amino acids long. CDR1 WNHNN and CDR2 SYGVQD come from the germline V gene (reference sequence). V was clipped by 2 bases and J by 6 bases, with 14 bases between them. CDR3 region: CASSELLEGSNEQFF. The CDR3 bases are TGCGCCAGCAGTGAGCTGCTTGAGGGGAGCAATGAGCAGTTCTTC.

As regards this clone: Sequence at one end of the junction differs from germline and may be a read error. For the CDR3, the DNA is TGTGCCAGCAGCTCCGAACCCATTCAGCACTTC. The encoded protein is CASSSEPIQHF. The rearrangement links TRBV11-2 to TRBJ2-7; D gene unclear. This CDR3 is built from 11 residues. Germline-derived CDR1 and CDR2 are SGHAT and FQNNGV.

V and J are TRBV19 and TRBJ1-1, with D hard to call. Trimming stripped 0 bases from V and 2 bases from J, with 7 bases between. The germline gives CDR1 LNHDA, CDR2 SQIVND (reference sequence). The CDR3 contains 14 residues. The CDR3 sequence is CASSIDLSNTEAFF. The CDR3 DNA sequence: TGTGCCAGTAGTATAGATCTGTCCAACACTGAAGCTTTCTTT. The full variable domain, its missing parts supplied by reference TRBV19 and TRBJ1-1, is DGGITQSPKYLFRKEGQNVTLSCEQNLNHDAMYWYRQDPGQGLRLIYYSQIVNDFQKGDIAEGYSVSREKKESFPLTVTSAQKNPTAFYLCASSIDLSNTEAFFGQGTRLTVV.

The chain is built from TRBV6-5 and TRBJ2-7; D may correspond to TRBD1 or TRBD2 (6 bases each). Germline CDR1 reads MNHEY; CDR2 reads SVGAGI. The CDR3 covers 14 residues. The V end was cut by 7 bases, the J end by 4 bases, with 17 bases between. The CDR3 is CASTTPGGGYEQYF. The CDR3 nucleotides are TGTGCCAGCACCACCCCCGGGGGCGGATACGAGCAGTACTTC.

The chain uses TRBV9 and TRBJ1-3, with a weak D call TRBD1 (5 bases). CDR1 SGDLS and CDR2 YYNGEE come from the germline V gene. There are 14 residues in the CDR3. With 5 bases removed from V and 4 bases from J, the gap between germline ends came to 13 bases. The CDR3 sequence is CASSRSSGGNTIYF. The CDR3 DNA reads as TGTGCCAGCAGTCGTAGCTCAGGGGGAAACACCATATATTTT.

The CDR3 coding sequence is TGTGCCAGCAGTGGTCTCAGCTCCTATAATTCACCCCTCCACTTT. Protein: CASSGLSSYNSPLHF. V gene TRBV2 combines with J gene TRBJ1-6; no clear D gene. Germline CDR1 and CDR2: SNHLY and FYNNEI. The CDR3 runs to 15 residues. V dropped 4 bases and J dropped 0 bases, with 7 bases sitting between them.

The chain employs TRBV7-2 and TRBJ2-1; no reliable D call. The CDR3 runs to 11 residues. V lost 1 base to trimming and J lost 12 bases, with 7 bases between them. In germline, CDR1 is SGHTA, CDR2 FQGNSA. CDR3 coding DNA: TGTGCCAGCAGCTTAGAGTCGCGGCAGTTCTTC. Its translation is CASSLESRQFF.

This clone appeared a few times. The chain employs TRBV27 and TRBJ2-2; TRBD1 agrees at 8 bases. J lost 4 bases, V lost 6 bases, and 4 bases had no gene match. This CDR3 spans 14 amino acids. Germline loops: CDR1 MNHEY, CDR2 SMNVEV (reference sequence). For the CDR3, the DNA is TGTGCCAGCAGGGGGGGACAGGCCACCGGGGAGCTGTTTTTT. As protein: CASRGGQATGELFF.

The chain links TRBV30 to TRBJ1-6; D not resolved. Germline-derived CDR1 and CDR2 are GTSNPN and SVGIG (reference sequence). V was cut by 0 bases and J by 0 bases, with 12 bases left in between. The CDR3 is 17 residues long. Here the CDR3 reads CAWSVLGVGSYNSPLHF. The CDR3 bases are TGTGCCTGGAGTGTACTTGGGGTGGGCTCCTATAATTCACCCCTCCACTTT. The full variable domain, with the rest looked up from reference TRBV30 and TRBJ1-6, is SQTIHQWPATLVQPVGSPLSLECTVEGTSNPNLYWYRQAAGRGLQLLFYSVGIGQISSEVPQNLSASRPQDRQFILSSKKLLLSDSGFYLCAWSVLGVGSYNSPLHFGNGTRLTVT.

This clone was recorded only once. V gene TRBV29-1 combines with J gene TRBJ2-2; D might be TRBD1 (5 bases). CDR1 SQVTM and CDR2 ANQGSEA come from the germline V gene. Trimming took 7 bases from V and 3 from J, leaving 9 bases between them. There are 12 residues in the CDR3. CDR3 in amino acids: CSAVQDTGELFF. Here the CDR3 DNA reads TGCAGCGCCGTACAGGACACCGGGGAGCTGTTTTTT.

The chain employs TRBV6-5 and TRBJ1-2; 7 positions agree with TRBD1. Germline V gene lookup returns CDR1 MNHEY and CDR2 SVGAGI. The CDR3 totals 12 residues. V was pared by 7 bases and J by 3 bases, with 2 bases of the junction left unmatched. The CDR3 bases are TGTGCCAGCACCAGGGGGGACTATGGCTACACCTTC. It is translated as CASTRGDYGYTF.

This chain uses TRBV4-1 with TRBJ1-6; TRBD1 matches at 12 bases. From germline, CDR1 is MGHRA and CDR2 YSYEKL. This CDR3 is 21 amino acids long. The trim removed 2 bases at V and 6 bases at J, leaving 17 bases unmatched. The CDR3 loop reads CASSQLNTYGTGGGGNSPLHF. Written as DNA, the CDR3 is TGCGCCAGCAGCCAACTCAACACCTACGGGACAGGGGGCGGAGGTAATTCACCCCTCCACTTT.

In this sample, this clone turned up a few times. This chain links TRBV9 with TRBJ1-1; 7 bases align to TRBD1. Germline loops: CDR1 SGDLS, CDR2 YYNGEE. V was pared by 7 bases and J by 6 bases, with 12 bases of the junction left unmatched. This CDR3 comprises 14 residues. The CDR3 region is CASAGRDRLSEAFF. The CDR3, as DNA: TGTGCCAGCGCCGGGAGGGACAGATTGTCTGAAGCTTTCTTT. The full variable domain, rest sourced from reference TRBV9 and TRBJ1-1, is DSGVTQTPKHLITATGQRVTLRCSPRSGDLSVYWYQQSLDQGLQFLIQYYNGEERAKGNILERFSAQQFPDLHSELNLSSLELGDSALYFCASAGRDRLSEAFFGQGTRLTVV.

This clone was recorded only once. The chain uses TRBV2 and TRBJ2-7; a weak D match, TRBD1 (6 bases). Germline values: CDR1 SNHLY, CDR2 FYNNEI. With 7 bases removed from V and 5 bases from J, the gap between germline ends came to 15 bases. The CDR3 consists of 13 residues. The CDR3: CASNPDRFNEQYF. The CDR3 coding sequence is TGTGCCAGCAACCCAGACAGGTTCAACGAGCAGTACTTC.

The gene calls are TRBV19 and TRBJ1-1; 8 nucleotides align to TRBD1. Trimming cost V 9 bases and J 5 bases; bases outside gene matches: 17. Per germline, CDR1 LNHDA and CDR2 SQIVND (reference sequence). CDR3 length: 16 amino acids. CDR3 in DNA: TGTGCCAGCCACTGGGGTGGACAGGGTAGGCGGACTGAAGCTTTCTTT. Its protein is CASHWGGQGRRTEAFF.

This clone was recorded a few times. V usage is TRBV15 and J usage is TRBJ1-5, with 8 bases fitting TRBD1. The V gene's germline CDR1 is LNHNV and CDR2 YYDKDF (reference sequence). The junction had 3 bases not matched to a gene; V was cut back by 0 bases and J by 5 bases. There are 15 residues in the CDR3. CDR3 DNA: TGTGCCACCAGCAGAGATGGACAGGGCGATCAGCCCCAGCATTTT. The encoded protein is CATSRDGQGDQPQHF.

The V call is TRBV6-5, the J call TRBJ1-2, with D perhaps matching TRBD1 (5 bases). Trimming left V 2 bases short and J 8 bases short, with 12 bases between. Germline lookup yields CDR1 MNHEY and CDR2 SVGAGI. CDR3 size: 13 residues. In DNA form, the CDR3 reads TGTGCCAGCAGTTACAGGCAGGGCGAGGGCTACACCTTC. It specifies CASSYRQGEGYTF.

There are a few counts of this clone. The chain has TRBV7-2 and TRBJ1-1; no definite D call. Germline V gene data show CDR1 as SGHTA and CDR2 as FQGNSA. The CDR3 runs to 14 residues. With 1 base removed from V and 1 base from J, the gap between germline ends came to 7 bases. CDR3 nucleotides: TGTGCCAGCAGCTTAGTTCCCGGGAACACTGAAGCTTTCTTT. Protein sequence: CASSLVPGNTEAFF.

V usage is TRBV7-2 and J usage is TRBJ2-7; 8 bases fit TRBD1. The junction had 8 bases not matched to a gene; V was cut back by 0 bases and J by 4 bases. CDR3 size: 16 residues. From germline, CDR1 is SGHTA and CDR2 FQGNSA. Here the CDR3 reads CASSLASSGGSYEQYF. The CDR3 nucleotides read TGTGCCAGCAGCTTAGCTTCGTCAGGGGGCTCGTACGAGCAGTACTTC. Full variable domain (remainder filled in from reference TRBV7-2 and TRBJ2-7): GAGVSQSPSNKVTEKGKDVELRCDPISGHTALYWYRQSLGQGLEFLIYFQGNSAPDKSGLPSDRFSAERTGGSVSTLTIQRTQQEDSAVYLCASSLASSGGSYEQYFGPGTRLTVT.

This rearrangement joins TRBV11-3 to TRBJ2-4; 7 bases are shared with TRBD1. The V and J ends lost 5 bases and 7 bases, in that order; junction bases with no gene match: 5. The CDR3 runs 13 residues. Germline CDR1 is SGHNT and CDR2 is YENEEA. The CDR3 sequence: CASSPGTDNIQYF. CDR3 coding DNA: TGTGCCAGCAGCCCCGGGACAGATAACATTCAGTACTTC.

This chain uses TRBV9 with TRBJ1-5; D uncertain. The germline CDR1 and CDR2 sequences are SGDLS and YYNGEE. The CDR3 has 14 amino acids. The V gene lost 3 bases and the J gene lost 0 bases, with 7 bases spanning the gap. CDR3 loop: CASSGSNSNQPQHF. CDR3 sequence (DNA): TGTGCCAGCAGCGGTAGTAATAGCAATCAGCCCCAGCATTTT.

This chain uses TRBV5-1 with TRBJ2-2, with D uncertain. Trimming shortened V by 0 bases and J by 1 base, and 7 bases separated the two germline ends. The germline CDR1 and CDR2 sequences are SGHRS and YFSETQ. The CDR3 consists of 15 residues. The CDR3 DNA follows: TGCGCCAGCAGCTTGGGCGGCCAGAACACCGGGGAGCTGTTTTTT. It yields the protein CASSLGGQNTGELFF.

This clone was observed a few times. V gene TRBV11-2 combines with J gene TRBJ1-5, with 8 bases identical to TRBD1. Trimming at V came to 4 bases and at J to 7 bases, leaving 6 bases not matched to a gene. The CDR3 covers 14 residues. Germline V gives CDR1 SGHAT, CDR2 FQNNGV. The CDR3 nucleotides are TGTGCCAGCAGCTATGGACAGGGCGCCCAGCCCCAGCATTTT. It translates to CASSYGQGAQPQHF.

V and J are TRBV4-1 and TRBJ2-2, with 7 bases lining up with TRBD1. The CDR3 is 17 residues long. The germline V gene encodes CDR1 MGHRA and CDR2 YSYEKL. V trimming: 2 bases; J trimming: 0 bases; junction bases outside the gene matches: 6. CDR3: CASSQPGTDANTGELFF. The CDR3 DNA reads TGCGCCAGCAGCCAACCCGGGACAGACGCGAACACCGGGGAGCTGTTTTTT.

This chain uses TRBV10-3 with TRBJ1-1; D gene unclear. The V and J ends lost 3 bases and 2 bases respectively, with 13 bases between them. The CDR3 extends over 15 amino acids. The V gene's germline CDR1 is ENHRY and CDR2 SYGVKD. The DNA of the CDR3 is TGTGCCATCAGTGATAGGGCAGGAACCAACACTGAAGCTTTCTTT. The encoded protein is CAISDRAGTNTEAFF.

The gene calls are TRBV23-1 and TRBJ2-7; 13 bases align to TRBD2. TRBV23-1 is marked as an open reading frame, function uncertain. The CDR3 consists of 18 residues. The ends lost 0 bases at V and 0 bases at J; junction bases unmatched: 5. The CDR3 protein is CASSQSGTSGISSYEQYF. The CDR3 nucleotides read TGCGCCAGCAGTCAATCAGGGACTAGCGGGATTAGCTCCTACGAGCAGTACTTC.

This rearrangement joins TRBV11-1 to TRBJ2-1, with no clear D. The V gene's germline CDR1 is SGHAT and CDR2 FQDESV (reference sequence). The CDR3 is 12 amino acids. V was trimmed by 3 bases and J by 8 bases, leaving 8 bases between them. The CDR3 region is CASSFVGHEQFF. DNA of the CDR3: TGTGCCAGCAGCTTCGTGGGCCATGAGCAGTTCTTC. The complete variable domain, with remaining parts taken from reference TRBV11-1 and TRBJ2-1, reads EAEVAQSPRYKITEKSQAVAFWCDPISGHATLYWYRQILGQGPELLVQFQDESVVDDSQLPKDRFSAERLKGVDSTLKIQPAELGDSAMYLCASSFVGHEQFFGPGTRLTVL.

This CDR3 reads CASSYGLGGELFF. Written as DNA, the CDR3 is TGTGCCAGCAGCTATGGGTTGGGCGGGGAGCTGTTTTTT. V usage is TRBV7-9 and J usage is TRBJ2-2; D call uncertain. Germline lookup yields CDR1 SEHNR and CDR2 FQNEAQ (reference sequence). V was shortened by 4 bases and J by 7 bases, with 10 bases between the two germline ends. The CDR3 loop spans 13 amino acids.

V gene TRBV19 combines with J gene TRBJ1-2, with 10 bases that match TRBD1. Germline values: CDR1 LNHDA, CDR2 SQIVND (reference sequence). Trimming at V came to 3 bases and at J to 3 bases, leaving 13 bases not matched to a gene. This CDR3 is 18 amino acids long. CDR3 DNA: TGTGCCAGTAGTATTCGAGACAGGGGGCAATACAGCTACTATGGCTACACCTTC. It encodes CASSIRDRGQYSYYGYTF. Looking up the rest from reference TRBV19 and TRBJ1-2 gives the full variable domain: DGGITQSPKYLFRKEGQNVTLSCEQNLNHDAMYWYRQDPGQGLRLIYYSQIVNDFQKGDIAEGYSVSREKKESFPLTVTSAQKNPTAFYLCASSIRDRGQYSYYGYTFGSGTRLTVV.

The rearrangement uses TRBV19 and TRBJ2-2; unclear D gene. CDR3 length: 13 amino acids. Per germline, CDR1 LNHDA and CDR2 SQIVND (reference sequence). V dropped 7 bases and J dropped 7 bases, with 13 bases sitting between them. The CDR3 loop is CASTQVAGGELFF. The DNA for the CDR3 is TGTGCCAGTACCCAGGTGGCCGGCGGGGAGCTGTTTTTT.